The 12 T cell receptor beta chains in this list originate from one sample, sequenced in a study of T cell changes during pregnancy in multiple sclerosis (dated by TCRdb to the late 2010s). Receptor amplification or capture employed the immunoSEQ multiplex PCR assay. The source is immuneACCESS, and TCRdb retained only in-frame sequences with V and J called. Part of the clones is not carried over; for the studies checked, unresolved V genes explain less than half of this, and the remainder is unexplained. The sample table records about 35,000 clones; roughly 89% of these occur just once. The top ten clonotypes cover about 3.8% of the sample. The material was CD8+ T cells from peripheral blood mononuclear cells, obtained in the third trimester of pregnancy. The receptors come from a female donor with multiple sclerosis, enrolled in a pregnancy study.

The V gene is TRBV27, the J gene TRBJ1-2, with D possibly being TRBD1 (5 bases). Germline V lookup: CDR1 MNHEY, CDR2 SMNVEV (reference sequence). With 3 bases removed from V and 8 bases from J, the gap between germline ends came to 16 bases. The CDR3 is 14 residues long. This CDR3 is CASSFGQGGRGYTF. The CDR3 DNA sequence: TGTGCCAGCAGTTTTGGGCAGGGTGGACGCGGCTACACCTTC.

Concerning this clone itself: A much larger clone differs from this one at a single base, so this may be a read error. The identical CDR3 is also encoded by other nucleotide sequences in the sample. The V gene is TRBV25-1, the J gene TRBJ1-1; TRBD1 aligns across 7 bases. The germline V gene encodes CDR1 MGHDK and CDR2 SYGVNS. Unmatched junction bases numbered 7, after V lost 5 bases and J lost 4 bases. The CDR3 consists of 14 residues. The CDR3 loop is CASSPTGDATEAFF. The DNA for the CDR3 is TGTGCCAGCAGTCCCACAGGGGACGCCACTGAAGCTTTCTTT.

This clone has only one observation. The chain employs TRBV4-3 and TRBJ1-1; 7 nucleotides line up with TRBD1. CDR1 is LGHNA and CDR2 is YSLEER in the germline V gene. The V segment lost 0 bases and the J segment 1 base; nucleotides outside the gene matches: 5. The CDR3 runs to 16 residues. The CDR3 reads CASSQDLAGGNTEAFF. The CDR3, as DNA: TGCGCCAGCAGCCAAGATCTGGCAGGGGGGAACACTGAAGCTTTCTTT.

V and J are TRBV7-3 and TRBJ1-1; D is uncertain. Germline CDR1 and CDR2: SGHTA and FQGTGA. This CDR3 comprises 15 residues. V shed 4 bases and J shed 1 base, with 13 bases lying between them. The CDR3: CASSSDVGPNTEAFF. As DNA, the CDR3 is TGTGCCAGCAGCTCGGATGTGGGCCCGAACACTGAAGCTTTCTTT.

The sample holds one count of this clone. The rearrangement joins TRBV25-1 to TRBJ2-7; D is unresolved. The CDR3 loop spans 11 amino acids. Germline V gene data show CDR1 as MGHDK and CDR2 as SYGVNS. Trimming removed 5 bases at V and 4 bases at J, with 6 bases between. The CDR3 bases are TGTGCCAGCAGTCCACTATACGAGCAGTACTTC. Its protein product is CASSPLYEQYF.

This clone ranks as medium-sized. The chain uses TRBV6-4 and TRBJ1-1; 11 bases are shared with TRBD1. This CDR3 contains 15 residues. CDR1 is MRHNA, CDR2 SNTAGT, per germline. With V trimmed by 4 bases and J by 6 bases, 7 bases remained unmatched. DNA of the CDR3: TGTGCCAGCAGTGTTGATCCGGGACAGGGGGCTGAAGCTTTCTTT. Residues: CASSVDPGQGAEAFF.

The chain uses TRBV6-1 and TRBJ2-7; D remains unclear. Germline V CDR1 and CDR2: MNHNS, SASEGT. CDR3 length: 15 residues. Trimming shortened V by 3 bases and J by 0 bases, and 12 bases separated the two germline ends. CDR3 DNA: TGTGCCAGCAGTGACGTCGGTAAAAGCTCCTACGAGCAGTACTTC. Encoded protein: CASSDVGKSSYEQYF.

This rearrangement joins TRBV6-1 to TRBJ1-5, with D tentatively TRBD1 (6 bases). The CDR3 has 15 residues. The V and J ends lost 0 bases and 7 bases respectively, with 13 bases between them. Germline lookup yields CDR1 MNHNS and CDR2 SASEGT. CDR3 nucleotides: TGTGCCAGCAGTGAAGCGCTCGGGGGGGCACAGCCCCAGCATTTT. Translating gives CASSEALGGAQPQHF.

This clone came up once. The chain joins TRBV4-1 to TRBJ2-2, with D perhaps matching TRBD2 (6 bases). The germline V gene encodes CDR1 MGHRA and CDR2 YSYEKL. The CDR3 loop spans 16 amino acids. V was cut by 0 bases and J by 0 bases, with 8 bases left in between. The CDR3 DNA reads TGCGCCAGCAGCCAAGATCGACTAGCGAACACCGGGGAGCTGTTTTTT. Protein sequence: CASSQDRLANTGELFF.

The chain carries TRBV12-5 and TRBJ2-1; D is possibly TRBD2 (6 bases). V was cut by 5 bases and J by 8 bases, with 19 bases left in between. Germline CDR1 reads LGHNT; CDR2 reads FRNRAP. CDR3 length: 15 amino acids. CDR3 sequence: CASGPGGGGVDEQFF. The CDR3 nucleotides read TGTGCTAGTGGTCCTGGGGGAGGTGGGGTGGATGAGCAGTTCTTC.

V is TRBV19 and J is TRBJ2-7; TRBD2 agrees at 8 bases. Germline CDR1 is LNHDA and CDR2 is SQIVND (reference sequence). This CDR3 spans 14 amino acids. After removal of 7 bases from V and 4 bases from J, the junction contained 9 bases not matched to a gene. The CDR3 spells CASNGGGRMYEQYF. The CDR3, as DNA: TGTGCCAGTAACGGGGGGGGCCGCATGTACGAGCAGTACTTC.

Only one count was recorded for this clone. The chain joins TRBV9 to TRBJ1-1; no firm D call. The CDR3 covers 13 residues. Between the trimmed V and J ends, which lost 0 bases and 4 bases, there was a span of 7 bases. Germline V lookup: CDR1 SGDLS, CDR2 YYNGEE. The CDR3 region has the DNA TGTGCCAGCAGCGTAGGAGGAGCCACTGAAGCTTTCTTT. Its protein is CASSVGGATEAFF.